These T cell receptor beta chains were read from a single sample in a study of Graves' ophthalmopathy and Graves' hyperthyroidism. TCRdb processed the multiplex PCR reads anew with MiXCR; each CDR3 protein has one entry. The sample carries 600,000 to 950,000 distinct CDR3 sequences, roughly 41% recorded once. Sequences were obtained from peripheral blood. The receptors originated from an adult man with Graves' ophthalmopathy. The CDR3 runs from the conserved cysteine through the conserved F or W.

CDR3 protein,V gene,J gene
CASSLIAGTRETQYF,TRBV7-9,TRBJ2-5
CSYSGATQETQYF,TRBV20-1,TRBJ2-5
CSASRGGSNQPQHF,TRBV20-1,TRBJ1-5
CASRGLAVNEQFF,TRBV2,TRBJ2-1
CASSRYPLGNTEAFF,TRBV12-3/TRBV12-4,TRBJ1-1
CASRTDYSGNTIYF,TRBV12-3/TRBV12-4,TRBJ1-3
CAIKPAGETQYF,TRBV10-3,TRBJ2-5
CATSRDHSSNTGELFF,TRBV15,TRBJ2-2
CASSGLAGGTGANVLTF,TRBV2,TRBJ2-6
CASTLGADQKLFF,TRBV12-3/TRBV12-4,TRBJ1-4
CASSVVQGNNYGYTF,TRBV10-2,TRBJ1-2
CASSWGRNYGYTF,TRBV2,TRBJ1-2
CASSVGAGDGSPLHF,TRBV9,TRBJ1-6
CASSQDVAGRNTEAFF,TRBV7-6,TRBJ1-1
CAIKPTTGGTEAFF,TRBV25-1,TRBJ1-1
CSASLGQGYTF,TRBV20-1,TRBJ1-2
CASRAGENEAFF,TRBV25-1,TRBJ1-1
CSVGLQGATAAYEQYF,TRBV29-1,TRBJ2-7
CASSPGTMTGELFF,TRBV2,TRBJ2-2
CSVEVDWTGANVLTF,TRBV29-1,TRBJ2-6
CASSLRDRGGSYGYTF,TRBV5-4,TRBJ1-2
CASSQGQVGYGYTF,TRBV4-3,TRBJ1-2
CASSGTGNLNTEAFF,TRBV5-1,TRBJ1-1
CASSLAVTRGNTIYF,TRBV7-2,TRBJ1-3
CSVEGLADTEAFF,TRBV29-1,TRBJ1-1
CSARDSGSYNTEAFF,TRBV20-1,TRBJ1-1
CASSLTGYSNEQYF,TRBV7-3,TRBJ2-7
CASSAQGAHTEAFF,TRBV7-9,TRBJ1-1
CSVPSTGTGNLNTEAFF,TRBV29-1,TRBJ1-1
CASSPSISTNEKLFF,TRBV7-4,TRBJ1-4
CASSILRTSGSGELFF,TRBV7-9,TRBJ2-2
CASSPLGRGETQYF,TRBV28,TRBJ2-5
CASSSNGQTTQYF,TRBV7-3,TRBJ2-5
CASSSIFQGQLFF,TRBV10-3,TRBJ1-4
CARSESGDTQYF,TRBV10-3,TRBJ2-3
CAIRASGTDNSPLHF,TRBV10-3,TRBJ1-6
CASSDSLQGIGYTF,TRBV2,TRBJ1-2